The clone carrying this T cell receptor (beta chain) has a single count. V lost 9 bases, J lost 0 bases, and 11 bases lay in between. Germline lookup yields CDR1 KGHSH and CDR2 LQKENI. The CDR3 is 13 residues long. These data come from a study of blood T cell repertoires in COVID-19. Study context: Samples came from the United States, Italy and Spain, spanning acute and convalescent COVID-19. PBMCs, B-cell-depleted T cells, or T cells were the source of the cDNA or gDNA that made up the material.

The data were produced by immunoSEQ multiplex PCR, yet TCRdb's version contains in-frame clones alone and is incomplete. The sample holds about 200,000 clones, approximately 80% seen once. The sample consisted of peripheral blood. The source of this sequence is a man aged 45-60 years with active or convalescent COVID-19. This chain connects TRBV18 to TRBJ1-1; D is undetermined. The DNA of the CDR3 is TGTGCCAGTCTGACAAGTTTGAACACTGAAGCTTTCTTT. Translating gives CASLTSLNTEAFF.